This T cell receptor (beta chain) was sequenced during a study of PD-L1 blockade in urothelial cancer. The time point was: peripheral blood 6 weeks after treatment start. TCRdb's copy holds only in-frame clones and misses some; the assay was immunoSEQ multiplex PCR. The sample lists around 47,000 clones; around 82% were seen once. The sequence derives from a man aged 55 to 70 with urothelial cancer. Sequencing used PBMCs, obtained around atezolizumab (anti-PD-L1) treatment.

CDR3 nucleotide sequence: TGTGCCACCAGTTCGGGGGGTCCGGGGGTTTTGGACACTGAAGCTTTCTTT. The encoded protein is CATSSGGPGVLDTEAFF. The chain is built from TRBV15 and TRBJ1-1; TRBD1 might be the D (5 bases). This CDR3 region has 17 residues. The germline CDR1 and CDR2 sequences are LNHNV and YYDKDF (reference sequence). Trimming removed 6 bases from V and 3 bases from J, with 23 bases in between.